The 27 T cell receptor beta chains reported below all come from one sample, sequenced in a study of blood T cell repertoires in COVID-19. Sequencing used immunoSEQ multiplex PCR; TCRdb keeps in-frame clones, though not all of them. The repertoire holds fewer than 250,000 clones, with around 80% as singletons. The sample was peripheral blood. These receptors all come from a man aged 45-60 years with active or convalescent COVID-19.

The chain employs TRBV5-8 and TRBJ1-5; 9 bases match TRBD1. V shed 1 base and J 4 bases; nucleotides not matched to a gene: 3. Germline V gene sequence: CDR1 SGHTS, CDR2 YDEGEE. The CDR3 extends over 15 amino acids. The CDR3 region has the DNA TGTGCCAGCAGCTTGTTGGGACAGGGTAATCAGCCCCAGCATTTT. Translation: CASSLLGQGNQPQHF.

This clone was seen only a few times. CDR3: CASSLFPSTGFYTEAFF. CDR3 in DNA: TGTGCCAGCAGTTTATTCCCCTCCACAGGGTTTTACACTGAAGCTTTCTTT. The gene calls are TRBV28 and TRBJ1-1; the D gene is possibly TRBD1 (6 bases). Trimming pared 1 base from V and 3 bases from J, leaving 18 bases between. The CDR3 extends over 17 amino acids. CDR1 and CDR2 (germline): MDHEN, SYDVKM.

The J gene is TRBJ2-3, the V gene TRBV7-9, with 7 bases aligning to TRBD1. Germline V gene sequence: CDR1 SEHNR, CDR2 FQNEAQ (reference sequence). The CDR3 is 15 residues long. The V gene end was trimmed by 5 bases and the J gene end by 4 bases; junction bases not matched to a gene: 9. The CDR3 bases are TGTGCCAGCAGCCGAGAAGGGGGCCTCTCAGATACGCAGTATTTT. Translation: CASSREGGLSDTQYF.

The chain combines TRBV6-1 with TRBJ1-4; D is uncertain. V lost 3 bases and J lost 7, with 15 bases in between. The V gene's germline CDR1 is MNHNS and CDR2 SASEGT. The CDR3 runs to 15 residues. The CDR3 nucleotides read TGTGCCAGCAGTGACGCTTGGTCGGGTGGTGAAAAACTGTTTTTT. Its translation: CASSDAWSGGEKLFF.

CDR3 protein: CASSDSTGGSDTQYF. As DNA, the CDR3 is TGTGCCAGCAGTGACTCAACAGGGGGATCAGATACGCAGTATTTT. The V gene is TRBV6-4, the J gene TRBJ2-3, with 8 bases lining up with TRBD1. The V gene end was trimmed by 0 bases and the J gene end by 4 bases; junction bases not matched to a gene: 3. The CDR3 spans 15 residues. Germline V gives CDR1 MRHNA, CDR2 SNTAGT.

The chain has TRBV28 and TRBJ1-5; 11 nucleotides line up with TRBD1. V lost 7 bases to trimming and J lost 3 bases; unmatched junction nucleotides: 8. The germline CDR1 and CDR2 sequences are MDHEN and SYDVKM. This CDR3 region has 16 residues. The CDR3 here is CASNSRDRGFNQPQHF. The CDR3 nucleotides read TGTGCCAGCAACTCCCGGGACAGGGGGTTCAATCAGCCCCAGCATTTT.

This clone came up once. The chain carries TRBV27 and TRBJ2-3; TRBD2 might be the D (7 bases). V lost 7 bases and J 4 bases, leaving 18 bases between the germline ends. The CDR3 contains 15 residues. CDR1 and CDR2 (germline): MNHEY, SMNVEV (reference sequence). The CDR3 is CASTPRGRGADTQYF. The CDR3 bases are TGTGCCAGCACCCCTAGAGGGAGGGGGGCAGATACGCAGTATTTT.

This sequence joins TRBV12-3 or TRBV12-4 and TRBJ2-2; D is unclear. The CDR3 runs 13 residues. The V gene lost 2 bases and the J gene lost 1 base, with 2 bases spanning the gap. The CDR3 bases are TGTGCCAGCAGTTTACAGAACACCGGGGAGCTGTTTTTT. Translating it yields CASSLQNTGELFF.

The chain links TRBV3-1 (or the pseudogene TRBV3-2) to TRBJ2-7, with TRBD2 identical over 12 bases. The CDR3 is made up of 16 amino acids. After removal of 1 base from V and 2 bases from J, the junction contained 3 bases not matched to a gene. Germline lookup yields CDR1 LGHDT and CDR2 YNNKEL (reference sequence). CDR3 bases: TGTGCCAGCAGCCAAGCCCTAGCGGGAGGGCCCTACGAGCAGTACTTC. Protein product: CASSQALAGGPYEQYF.

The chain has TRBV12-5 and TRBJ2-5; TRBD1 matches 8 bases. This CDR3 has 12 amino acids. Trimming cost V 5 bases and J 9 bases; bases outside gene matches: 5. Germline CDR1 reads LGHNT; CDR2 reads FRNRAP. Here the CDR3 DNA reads TGTGCTAGTGGTCCCCCGGACAGGGCCCAGTACTTC. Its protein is CASGPPDRAQYF.

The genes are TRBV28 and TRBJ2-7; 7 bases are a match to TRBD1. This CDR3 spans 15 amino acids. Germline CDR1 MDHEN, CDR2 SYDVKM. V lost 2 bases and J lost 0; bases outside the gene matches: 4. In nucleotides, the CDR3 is TGTGCCAGCAGTTTAGGGACAGCAGACTCCTACGAGCAGTACTTC. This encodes CASSLGTADSYEQYF.

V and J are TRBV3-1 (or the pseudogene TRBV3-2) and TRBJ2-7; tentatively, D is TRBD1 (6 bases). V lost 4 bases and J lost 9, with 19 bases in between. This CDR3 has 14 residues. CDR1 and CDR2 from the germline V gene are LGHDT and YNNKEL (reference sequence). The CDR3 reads CASSPTGQNPGQYF. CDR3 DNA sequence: TGTGCCAGCAGCCCCACAGGACAGAATCCGGGGCAGTACTTC.

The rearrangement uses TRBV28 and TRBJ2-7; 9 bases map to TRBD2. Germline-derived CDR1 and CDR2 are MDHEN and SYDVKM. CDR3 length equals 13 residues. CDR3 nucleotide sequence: TGTGGGGCCACAGGTAGCGGGAGTTACGAGCAGTACTTC. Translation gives CGATGSGSYEQYF.

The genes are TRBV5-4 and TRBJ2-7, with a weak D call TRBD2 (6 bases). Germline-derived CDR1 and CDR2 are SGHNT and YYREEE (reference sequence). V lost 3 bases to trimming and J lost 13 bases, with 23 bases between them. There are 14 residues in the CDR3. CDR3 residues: CASSSGDLGSPIYF. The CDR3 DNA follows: TGTGCCAGCAGCTCCGGGGACTTGGGTTCGCCCATATACTTC.

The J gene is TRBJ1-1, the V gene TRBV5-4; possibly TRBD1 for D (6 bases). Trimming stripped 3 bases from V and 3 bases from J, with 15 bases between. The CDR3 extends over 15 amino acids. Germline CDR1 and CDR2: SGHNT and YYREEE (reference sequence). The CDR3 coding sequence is TGTGCCAGCAGCTGGGCAGGGAAGGGGGACACTGAAGCTTTCTTT. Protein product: CASSWAGKGDTEAFF.

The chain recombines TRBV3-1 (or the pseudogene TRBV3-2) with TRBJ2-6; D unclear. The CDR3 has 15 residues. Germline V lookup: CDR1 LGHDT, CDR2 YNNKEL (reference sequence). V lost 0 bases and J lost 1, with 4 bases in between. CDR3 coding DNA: TGTGCCAGCAGCCAAGAAGCTTCTGGGGCCAACGTCCTGACTTTC. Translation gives CASSQEASGANVLTF.

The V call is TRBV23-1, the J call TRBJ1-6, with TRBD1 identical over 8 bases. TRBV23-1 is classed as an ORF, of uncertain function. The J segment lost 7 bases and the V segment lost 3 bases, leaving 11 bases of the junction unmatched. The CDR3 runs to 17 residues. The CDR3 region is CASSHFGWTGQNSPLHF. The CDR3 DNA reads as TGCGCCAGCAGTCACTTTGGATGGACAGGGCAGAATTCACCCCTCCACTTT.

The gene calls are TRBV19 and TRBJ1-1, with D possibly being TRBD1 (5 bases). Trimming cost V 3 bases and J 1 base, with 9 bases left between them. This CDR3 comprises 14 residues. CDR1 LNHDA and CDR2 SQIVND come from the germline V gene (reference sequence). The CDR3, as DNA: TGTGCCAGTAGTATTGGGGCAACGAACACTGAAGCTTTCTTT. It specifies CASSIGATNTEAFF. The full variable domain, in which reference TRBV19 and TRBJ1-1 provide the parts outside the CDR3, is DGGITQSPKYLFRKEGQNVTLSCEQNLNHDAMYWYRQDPGQGLRLIYYSQIVNDFQKGDIAEGYSVSREKKESFPLTVTSAQKNPTAFYLCASSIGATNTEAFFGQGTRLTVV.

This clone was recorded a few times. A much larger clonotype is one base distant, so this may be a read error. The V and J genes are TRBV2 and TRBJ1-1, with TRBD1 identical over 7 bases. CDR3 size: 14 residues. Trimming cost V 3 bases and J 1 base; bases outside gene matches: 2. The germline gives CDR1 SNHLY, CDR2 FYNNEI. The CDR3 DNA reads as TGTGCCAGCAGTGAGACAGGGACGAACACTGAAGCTTTCTTT. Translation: CASSETGTNTEAFF.

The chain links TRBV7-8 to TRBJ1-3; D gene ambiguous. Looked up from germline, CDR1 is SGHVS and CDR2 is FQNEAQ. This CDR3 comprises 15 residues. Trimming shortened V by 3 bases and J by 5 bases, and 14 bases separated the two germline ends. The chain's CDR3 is CASSFTFEGRNTIYF. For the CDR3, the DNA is TGTGCCAGCAGCTTTACGTTCGAGGGCCGAAACACCATATATTTT.

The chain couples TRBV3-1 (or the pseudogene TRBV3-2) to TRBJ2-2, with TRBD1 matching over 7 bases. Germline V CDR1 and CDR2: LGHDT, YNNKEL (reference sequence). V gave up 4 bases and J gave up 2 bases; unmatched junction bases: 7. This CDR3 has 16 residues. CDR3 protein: CASSLFRDSNTGELFF. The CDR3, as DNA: TGTGCCAGCAGCCTTTTCCGGGACAGCAACACCGGGGAGCTGTTTTTT.

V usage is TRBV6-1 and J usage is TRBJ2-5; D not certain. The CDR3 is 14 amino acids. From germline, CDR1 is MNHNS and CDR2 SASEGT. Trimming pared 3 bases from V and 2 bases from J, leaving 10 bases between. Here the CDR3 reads CASSDWSQQETQYF. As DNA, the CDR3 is TGTGCCAGCAGTGATTGGTCCCAGCAAGAGACCCAGTACTTC.

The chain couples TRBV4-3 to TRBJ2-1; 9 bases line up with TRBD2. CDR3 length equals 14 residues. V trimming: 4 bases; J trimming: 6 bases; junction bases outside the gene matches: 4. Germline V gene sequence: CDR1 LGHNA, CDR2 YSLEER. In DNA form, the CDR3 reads TGCGCCAGCAGCCGAGGCGGGGGGGCCAATGAGCAGTTCTTC. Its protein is CASSRGGGANEQFF.

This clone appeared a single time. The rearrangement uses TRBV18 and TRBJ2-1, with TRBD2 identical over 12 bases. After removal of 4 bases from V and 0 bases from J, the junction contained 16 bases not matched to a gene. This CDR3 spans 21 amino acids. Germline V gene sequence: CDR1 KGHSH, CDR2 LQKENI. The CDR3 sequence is CASSLRLAGAHTSSSYNEQFF. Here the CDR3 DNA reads TGTGCCAGCTCACTGCGACTAGCGGGGGCCCATACTTCCTCCTCCTACAATGAGCAGTTCTTC. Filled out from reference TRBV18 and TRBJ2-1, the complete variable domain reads NAGVMQNPRHLVRRRGQEARLRCSPMKGHSHVYWYRQLPEEGLKFMVYLQKENIIDESGMPKERFSAEFPKEGPSILRIQQVVRGDSAAYFCASSLRLAGAHTSSSYNEQFFGPGTRLTVL.

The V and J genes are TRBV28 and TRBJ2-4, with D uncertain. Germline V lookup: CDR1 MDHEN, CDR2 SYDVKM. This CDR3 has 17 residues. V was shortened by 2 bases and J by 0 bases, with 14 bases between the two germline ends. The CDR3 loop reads CASSLVGSPVAKNIQYF. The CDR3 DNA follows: TGTGCCAGCAGTTTAGTGGGTAGCCCTGTAGCCAAAAACATTCAGTACTTC.

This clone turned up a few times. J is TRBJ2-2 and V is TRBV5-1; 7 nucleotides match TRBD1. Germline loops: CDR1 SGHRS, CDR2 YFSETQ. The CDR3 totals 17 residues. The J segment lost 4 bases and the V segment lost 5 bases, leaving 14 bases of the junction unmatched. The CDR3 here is CASSFRPGQRFTGELFF. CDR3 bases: TGCGCCAGCAGTTTCCGTCCGGGACAGAGATTCACCGGGGAGCTGTTTTTT.

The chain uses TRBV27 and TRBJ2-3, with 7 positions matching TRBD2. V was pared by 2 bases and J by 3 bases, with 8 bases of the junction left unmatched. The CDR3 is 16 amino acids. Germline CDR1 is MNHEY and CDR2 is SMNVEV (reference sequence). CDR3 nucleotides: TGTGCCAGCAGTTTAGGGCTACCTAGCGGAACAGATACGCAGTATTTT. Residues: CASSLGLPSGTDTQYF.